Here is one T cell receptor beta chain with its context. Its antigen is still unknown. This entry belongs to a study of T-cell memory formation after mild COVID-19. Broader study findings: CD4+ contracting clones were found mainly in CM and EM, and CD8+ ones in EMRA. A second wave expanding day 15 to 37 was CD4+-biased; contracting clones were balanced.

The CDR3 runs 14 residues. Germline CDR1 reads SGHDN; CDR2 reads FVKESK. V lost 3 bases, J lost 2 bases, and 10 bases lay in between. TCRdb recomputed calls from the 5' RACE reads with MiXCR, one row per CDR3 protein. Of 210,000 or so distinct CDR3 sequences listed, about 10% are singletons. Sequencing input: PBMCs or a T cell subset sorted from them (not recorded which). The sequence was obtained from a man in his late teens or twenties who had mild COVID-19 (a few samples of this study predate the infection). Cell type and time point are not known. The chain uses TRBV14 and TRBJ1-2; a weak D match, TRBD1 (5 bases). In nucleotides, the CDR3 is TGTGCCAGCAGCCATCTACAGGAGAACTATGGCTACACCTTC. Translated: CASSHLQENYGYTF.